This TCR beta chain was found in a study of T cell responses to AZD1222 COVID-19 vaccine. General observations from the study: As reported, nearly half of all spike-specific TCRs target variant regions that are unmutated. Researchers took repertoire samples only after the peak T cell response had come. Rises in breadth and depth of Spike-specific TCRs came after two AZD1222 doses. Of the AZD1222 recipients, only 5 or 6 were seropositive at baseline.

Regarding this clone: Its specificity is not known.

This table comes from immunoSEQ multiplex PCR, and its TCRdb copy is limited to in-frame clones, with some not included. This table lists under 150,000 clones. This clonotype originated in an adult in good health. Sample: peripheral blood.

The CDR3 loop reads CSVEVGTGLLNGYTF. CDR3 sequence (DNA): TGCAGCGTTGAAGTTGGGACAGGCCTCCTCAATGGCTACACCTTC. The rearrangement links TRBV29-1 to TRBJ1-2; 8 bases map to TRBD1. V gave up 1 base and J gave up 6 bases; unmatched junction bases: 10. The germline gives CDR1 SQVTM, CDR2 ANQGSEA. This CDR3 contains 15 residues.